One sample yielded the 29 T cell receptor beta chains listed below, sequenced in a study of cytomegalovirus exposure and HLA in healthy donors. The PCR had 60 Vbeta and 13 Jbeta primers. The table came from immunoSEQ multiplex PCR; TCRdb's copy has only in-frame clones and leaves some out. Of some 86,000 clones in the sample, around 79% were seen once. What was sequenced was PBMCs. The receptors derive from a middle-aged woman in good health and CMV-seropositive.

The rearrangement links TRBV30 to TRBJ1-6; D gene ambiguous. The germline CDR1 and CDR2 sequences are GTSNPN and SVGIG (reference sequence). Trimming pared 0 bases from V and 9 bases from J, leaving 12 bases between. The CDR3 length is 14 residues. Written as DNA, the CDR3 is TGTGCCTGGAGTGTATTTGTGGAGAGTTCACCCCTCCACTTT. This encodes CAWSVFVESSPLHF.

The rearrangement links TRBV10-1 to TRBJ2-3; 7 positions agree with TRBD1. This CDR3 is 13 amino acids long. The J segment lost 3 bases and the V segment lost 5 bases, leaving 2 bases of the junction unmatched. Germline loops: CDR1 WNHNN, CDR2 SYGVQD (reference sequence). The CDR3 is CASSKGATDTQYF. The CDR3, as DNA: TGCGCCAGCAGTAAGGGGGCGACAGATACGCAGTATTTT.

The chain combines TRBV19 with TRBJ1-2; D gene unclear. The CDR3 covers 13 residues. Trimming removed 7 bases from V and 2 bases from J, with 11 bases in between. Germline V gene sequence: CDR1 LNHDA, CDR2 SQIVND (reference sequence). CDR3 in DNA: TGTGCCAGTAATGAGAGGGAGAACTATGGCTACACCTTC. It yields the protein CASNERENYGYTF.

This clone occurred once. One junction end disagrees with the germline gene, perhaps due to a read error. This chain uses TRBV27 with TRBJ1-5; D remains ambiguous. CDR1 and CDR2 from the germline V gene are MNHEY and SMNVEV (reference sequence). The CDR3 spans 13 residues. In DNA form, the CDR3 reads TGTGCCAGCAGGGCCGATAGCATTCAGCCCCAGCATTTT. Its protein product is CASRADSIQPQHF.

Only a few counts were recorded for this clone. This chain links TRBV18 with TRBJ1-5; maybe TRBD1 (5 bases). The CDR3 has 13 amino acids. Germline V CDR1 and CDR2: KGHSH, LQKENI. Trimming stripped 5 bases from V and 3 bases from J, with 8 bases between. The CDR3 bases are TGTGCCAGCTCAAAACAGGCCAATCAGCCCCAGCATTTT. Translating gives CASSKQANQPQHF.

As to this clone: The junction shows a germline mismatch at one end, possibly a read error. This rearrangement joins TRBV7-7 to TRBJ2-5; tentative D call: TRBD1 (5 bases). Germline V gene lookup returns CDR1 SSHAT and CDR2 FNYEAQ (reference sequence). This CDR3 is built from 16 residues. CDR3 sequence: CASSLAGRATPETQYF. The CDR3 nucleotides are TGTGCTAGCAGCTTAGCTGGCAGGGCGACACCAGAGACCCAGTACTTC.

The chain's CDR3 is CASSIGTSGRNEQFF. CDR3 nucleotides: TGTGCCAGTAGTATAGGGACTAGCGGGAGAAATGAGCAGTTCTTC. This chain links TRBV19 with TRBJ2-1; 13 bases match TRBD2. V shed 1 base and J 7 bases; nucleotides not matched to a gene: 1. The CDR3 totals 15 residues. Germline lookup yields CDR1 LNHDA and CDR2 SQIVND (reference sequence).

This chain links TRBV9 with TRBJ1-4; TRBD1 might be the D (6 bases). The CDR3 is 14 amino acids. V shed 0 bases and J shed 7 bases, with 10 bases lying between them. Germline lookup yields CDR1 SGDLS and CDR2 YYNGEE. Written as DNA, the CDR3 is TGTGCCAGCAGCGTAGAGGACAGTCCTGAAAAACTGTTTTTT. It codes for CASSVEDSPEKLFF. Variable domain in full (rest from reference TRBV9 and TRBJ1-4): DSGVTQTPKHLITATGQRVTLRCSPRSGDLSVYWYQQSLDQGLQFLIQYYNGEERAKGNILERFSAQQFPDLHSELNLSSLELGDSALYFCASSVEDSPEKLFFGSGTQLSVL.

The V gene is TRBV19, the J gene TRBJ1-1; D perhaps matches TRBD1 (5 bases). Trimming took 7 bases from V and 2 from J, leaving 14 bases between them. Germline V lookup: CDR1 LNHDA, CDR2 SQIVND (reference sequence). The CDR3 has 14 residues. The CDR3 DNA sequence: TGTGCCAGTATAAGGGGATTGTCAAACACTGAAGCTTTCTTT. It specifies CASIRGLSNTEAFF.

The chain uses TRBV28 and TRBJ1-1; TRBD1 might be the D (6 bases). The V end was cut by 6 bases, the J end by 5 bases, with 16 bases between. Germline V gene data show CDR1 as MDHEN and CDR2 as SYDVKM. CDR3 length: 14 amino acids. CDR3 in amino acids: CASSTPTGRTEAFF. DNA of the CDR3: TGTGCCAGCAGCACACCGACAGGTAGGACTGAAGCTTTCTTT.

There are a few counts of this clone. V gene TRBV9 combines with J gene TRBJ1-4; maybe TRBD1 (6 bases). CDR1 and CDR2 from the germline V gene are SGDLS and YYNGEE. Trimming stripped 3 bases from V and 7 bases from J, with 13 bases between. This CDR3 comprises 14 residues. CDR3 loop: CASSASQGGEKLFF. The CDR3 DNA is TGTGCCAGCAGCGCCTCACAGGGTGGTGAAAAACTGTTTTTT.

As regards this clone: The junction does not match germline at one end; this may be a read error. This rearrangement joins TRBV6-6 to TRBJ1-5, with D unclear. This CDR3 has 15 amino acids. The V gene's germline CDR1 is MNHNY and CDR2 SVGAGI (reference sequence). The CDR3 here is CASSYSHGSDQPQHF. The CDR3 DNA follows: TGTGCCAGCAGCTACTCCCACGGGTCCGATCAGCCCCAGCATTTT.

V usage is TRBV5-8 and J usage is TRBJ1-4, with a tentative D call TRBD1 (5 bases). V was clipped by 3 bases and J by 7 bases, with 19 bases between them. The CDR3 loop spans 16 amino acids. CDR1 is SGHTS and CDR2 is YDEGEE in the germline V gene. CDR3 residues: CASSSAHHTGGEKLFF. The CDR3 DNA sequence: TGTGCCAGCAGCTCGGCCCACCATACCGGGGGTGAAAAACTGTTTTTT.

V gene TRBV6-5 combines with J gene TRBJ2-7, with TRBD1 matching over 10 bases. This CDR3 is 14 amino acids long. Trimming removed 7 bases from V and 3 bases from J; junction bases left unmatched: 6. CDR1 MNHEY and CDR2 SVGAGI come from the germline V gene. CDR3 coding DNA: TGTGCCAGCACTGCCGGGACAGGGGTCTACGAGCAGTACTTC. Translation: CASTAGTGVYEQYF.

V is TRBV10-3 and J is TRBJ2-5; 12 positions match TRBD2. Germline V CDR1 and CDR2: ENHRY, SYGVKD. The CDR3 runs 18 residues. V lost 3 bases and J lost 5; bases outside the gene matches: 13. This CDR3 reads CAISDLERTSGISETQYF. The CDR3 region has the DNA TGTGCCATCAGTGATTTAGAGAGGACTAGCGGGATTTCGGAGACCCAGTACTTC.

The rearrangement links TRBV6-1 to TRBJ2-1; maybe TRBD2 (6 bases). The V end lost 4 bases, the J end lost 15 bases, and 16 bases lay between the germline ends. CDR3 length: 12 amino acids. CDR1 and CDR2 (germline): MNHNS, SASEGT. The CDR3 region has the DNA TGTGCCAGCAGTGTTCGCCCCGGGACTTTGTTCTTC. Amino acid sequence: CASSVRPGTLFF.

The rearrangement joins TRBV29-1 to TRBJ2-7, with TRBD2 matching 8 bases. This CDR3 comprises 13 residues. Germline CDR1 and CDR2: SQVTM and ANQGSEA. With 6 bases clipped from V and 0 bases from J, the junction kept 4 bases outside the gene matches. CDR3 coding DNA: TGCAGCGTCCTAGCGGGTAGCTCCTACGAGCAGTACTTC. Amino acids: CSVLAGSSYEQYF.

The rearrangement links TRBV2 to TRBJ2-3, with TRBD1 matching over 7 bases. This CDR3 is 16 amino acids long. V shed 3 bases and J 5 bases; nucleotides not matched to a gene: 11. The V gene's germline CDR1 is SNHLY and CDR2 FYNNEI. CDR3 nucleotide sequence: TGTGCCAGCAGTGACCCAACCGGACAGGCTGGAGATACGCAGTATTTT. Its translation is CASSDPTGQAGDTQYF.

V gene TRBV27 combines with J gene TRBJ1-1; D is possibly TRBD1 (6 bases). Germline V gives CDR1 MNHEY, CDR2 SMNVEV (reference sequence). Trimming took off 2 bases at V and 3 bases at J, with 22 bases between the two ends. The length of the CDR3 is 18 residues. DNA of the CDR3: TGTGCCAGCAGTTTAAAGGGACCCAGGACAGTCTCCTACACTGAAGCTTTCTTT. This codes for CASSLKGPRTVSYTEAFF.

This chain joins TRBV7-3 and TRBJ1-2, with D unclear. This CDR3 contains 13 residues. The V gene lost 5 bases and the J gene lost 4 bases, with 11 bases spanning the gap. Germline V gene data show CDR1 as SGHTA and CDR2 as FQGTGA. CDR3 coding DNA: TGTGCCAGCAGCCCCCGGTTTGGCTATGGCTACACCTTC. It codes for CASSPRFGYGYTF. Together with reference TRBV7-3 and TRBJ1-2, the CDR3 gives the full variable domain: GAGVSQTPSNKVTEKGKYVELRCDPISGHTALYWYRQSLGQGPEFLIYFQGTGAADDSGLPNDRFFAVRPEGSVSTLKIQRTERGDSAVYLCASSPRFGYGYTFGSGTRLTVV.

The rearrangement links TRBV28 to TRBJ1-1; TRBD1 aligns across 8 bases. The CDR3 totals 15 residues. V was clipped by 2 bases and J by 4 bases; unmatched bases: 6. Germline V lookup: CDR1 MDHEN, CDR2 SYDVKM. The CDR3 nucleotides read TGTGCCAGCAGTTTAGACAGGGGTCTCGGCACTGAAGCTTTCTTT. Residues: CASSLDRGLGTEAFF.

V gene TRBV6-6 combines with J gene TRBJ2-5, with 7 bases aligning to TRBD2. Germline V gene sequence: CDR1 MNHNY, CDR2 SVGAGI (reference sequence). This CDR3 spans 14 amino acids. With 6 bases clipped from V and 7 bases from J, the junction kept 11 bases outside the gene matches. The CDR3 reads CASRDPRGGLTQYF. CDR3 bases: TGTGCCAGCAGGGACCCTCGCGGGGGTTTGACCCAGTACTTC.

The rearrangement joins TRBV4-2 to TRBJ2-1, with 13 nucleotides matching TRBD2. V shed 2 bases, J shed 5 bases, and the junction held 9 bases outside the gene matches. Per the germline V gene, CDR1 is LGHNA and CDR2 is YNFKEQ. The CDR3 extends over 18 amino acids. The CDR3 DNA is TGTGCCAGCAGCCAACCTTCGGGACTAGCGGGAATTAACAATGAGCAGTTCTTC. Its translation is CASSQPSGLAGINNEQFF.

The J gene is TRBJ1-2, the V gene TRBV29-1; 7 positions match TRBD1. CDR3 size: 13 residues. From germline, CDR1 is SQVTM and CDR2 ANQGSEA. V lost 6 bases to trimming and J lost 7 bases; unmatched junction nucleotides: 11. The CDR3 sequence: CSVLTTGVSGYTF. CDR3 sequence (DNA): TGCAGCGTACTAACAACAGGGGTCAGTGGCTACACCTTC.

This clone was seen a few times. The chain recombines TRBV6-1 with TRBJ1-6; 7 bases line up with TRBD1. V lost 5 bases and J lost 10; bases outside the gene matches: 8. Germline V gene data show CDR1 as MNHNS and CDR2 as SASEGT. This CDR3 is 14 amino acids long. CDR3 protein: CASSPMGTDSPLHF. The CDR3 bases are TGTGCCAGCAGTCCCATGGGGACAGACTCACCCCTCCACTTT.

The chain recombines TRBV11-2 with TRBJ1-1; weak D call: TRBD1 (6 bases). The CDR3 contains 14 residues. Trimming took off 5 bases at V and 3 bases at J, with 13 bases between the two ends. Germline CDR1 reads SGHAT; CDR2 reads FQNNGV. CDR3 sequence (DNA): TGTGCCAGCAGCGTCGGGACAATTTACACTGAAGCTTTCTTT. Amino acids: CASSVGTIYTEAFF.

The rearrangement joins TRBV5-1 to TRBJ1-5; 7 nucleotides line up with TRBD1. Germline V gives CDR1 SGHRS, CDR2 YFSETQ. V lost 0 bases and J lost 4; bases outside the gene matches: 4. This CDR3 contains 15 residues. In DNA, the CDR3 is TGCGCCAGCAGCTTGGGGGACAGTGTAAATCAGCCCCAGCATTTT. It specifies CASSLGDSVNQPQHF.

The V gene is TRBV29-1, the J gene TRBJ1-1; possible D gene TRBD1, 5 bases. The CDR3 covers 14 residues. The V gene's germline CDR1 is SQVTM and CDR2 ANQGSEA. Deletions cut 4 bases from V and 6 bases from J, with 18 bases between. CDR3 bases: TGCAGCGTTGGGAGGCCCCCGGGGGGAGCTGAAGCTTTCTTT. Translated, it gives CSVGRPPGGAEAFF. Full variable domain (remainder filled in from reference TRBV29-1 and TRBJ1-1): SAVISQKPSRDICQRGTSLTIQCQVDSQVTMMFWYRQQPGQSLTLIATANQGSEATYESGFVIDKFPISRPNLTFSTLTVSNMSPEDSSIYLCSVGRPPGGAEAFFGQGTRLTVV.

The CDR3 DNA follows: TGTGCCAGCAGCCGGACCGGGACAGGGTCGGGTACGCAGTATTTT. This sequence encodes CASSRTGTGSGTQYF. The chain is built from TRBV11-2 and TRBJ2-3, with TRBD1 identical over 9 bases. The germline V gene encodes CDR1 SGHAT and CDR2 FQNNGV. With V trimmed by 5 bases and J by 8 bases, 11 bases remained unmatched. The CDR3 totals 15 residues. Drawing the rest from reference TRBV11-2 and TRBJ2-3, the complete variable domain is EAGVAQSPRYKIIEKRQSVAFWCNPISGHATLYWYQQILGQGPKLLIQFQNNGVVDDSQLPKDRFSAERLKGVDSTLKIQPAKLEDSAVYLCASSRTGTGSGTQYFGPGTRLTVL.